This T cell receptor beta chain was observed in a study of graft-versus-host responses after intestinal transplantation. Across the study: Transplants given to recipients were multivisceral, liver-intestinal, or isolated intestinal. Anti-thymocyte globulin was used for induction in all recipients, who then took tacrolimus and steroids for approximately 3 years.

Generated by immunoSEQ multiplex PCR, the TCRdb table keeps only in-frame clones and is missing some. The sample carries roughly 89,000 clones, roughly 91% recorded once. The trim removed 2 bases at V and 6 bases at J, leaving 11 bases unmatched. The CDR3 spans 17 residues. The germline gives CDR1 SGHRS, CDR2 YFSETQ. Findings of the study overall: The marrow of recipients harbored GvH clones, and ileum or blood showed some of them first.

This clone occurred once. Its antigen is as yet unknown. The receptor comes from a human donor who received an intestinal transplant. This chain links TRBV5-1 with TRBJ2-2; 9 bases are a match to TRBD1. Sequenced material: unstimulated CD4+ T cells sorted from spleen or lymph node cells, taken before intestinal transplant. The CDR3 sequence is CASSFYSTGGTSGELFF. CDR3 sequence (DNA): TGCGCCAGCAGCTTCTACTCGACAGGGGGAACGTCCGGGGAGCTGTTTTTT.